Listed here are 18 T cell receptor beta chains from one sample, sequenced in a study of response to subunit inactivated influenza vaccine. TCRdb itself ran the RT-PCR reads through MiXCR, one entry per CDR3 protein. Counted here are a few hundred thousand distinct CDR3 sequences, 10% to 11% occurring once; the ten biggest clones make up roughly 12%. The sequenced sample was PBMCs from blood, obtained about 40 days after vaccination. Source of these receptors: a man aged 50 or older who received an inactivated influenza vaccine.

The chain is built from TRBV5-1 and TRBJ2-2; 8 nucleotides align to TRBD2. This CDR3 comprises 16 residues. Germline V gene sequence: CDR1 SGHRS, CDR2 YFSETQ. Unmatched junction bases numbered 5, after V lost 0 bases and J lost 4 bases. In DNA, the CDR3 is TGCGCCAGCAGCTTGGGCCCAGCGGGGGCCACCGGGGAGCTGTTTTTT. This codes for CASSLGPAGATGELFF.

This clonotype has only a few counts. The chain uses TRBV5-1 and TRBJ1-1; 8 positions match TRBD1. The CDR3 extends over 15 amino acids. Germline assignment: CDR1 SGHRS and CDR2 YFSETQ. Losses at the gene ends were 3 bases for V and 4 bases for J; bases not matched to a gene: 8. The CDR3: CASSSGQGGSTEAFF. Written as DNA, the CDR3 is TGCGCCAGCAGCTCAGGACAGGGAGGGAGCACTGAAGCTTTCTTT.

Ten or more counts support this clonotype. The chain uses TRBV24-1 and TRBJ2-3; the D gene is possibly TRBD1 (6 bases). Trimming took 4 bases from V and 4 from J, leaving 14 bases between them. The CDR3 loop spans 15 amino acids. CDR1 KGHDR and CDR2 SFDVKD come from the germline V gene. The CDR3 DNA follows: TGTGCCACCAGTGAGAAACCACAGGGATCAGATACGCAGTATTTT. It specifies CATSEKPQGSDTQYF.

The rearrangement joins TRBV7-2 to TRBJ2-1, with 7 bases identical to TRBD2. V lost 1 base to trimming and J lost 7 bases; unmatched junction nucleotides: 10. The CDR3 spans 16 residues. Germline lookup yields CDR1 SGHTA and CDR2 FQGNSA. CDR3 nucleotides: TGTGCCAGCAGCTTAGGAGGACTAGGAACGTCAAATGAGCAGTTCTTC. Its protein is CASSLGGLGTSNEQFF. Together with reference TRBV7-2 and TRBJ2-1, the CDR3 gives the full variable domain: GAGVSQSPSNKVTEKGKDVELRCDPISGHTALYWYRQSLGQGLEFLIYFQGNSAPDKSGLPSDRFSAERTGGSVSTLTIQRTQQEDSAVYLCASSLGGLGTSNEQFFGPGTRLTVL.

This clonotype turned up a few times. The chain carries TRBV12-3 or TRBV12-4 and TRBJ1-5; TRBD1 might be the D (6 bases). Between the trimmed V and J ends, which lost 5 bases and 7 bases, there was a span of 9 bases. The CDR3 consists of 12 residues. The CDR3 region is CASSLDRQPQHF. The CDR3 nucleotides read TGTGCCAGCAGTCTTGACAGGCAGCCCCAGCATTTT.

The V call is TRBV30, the J call TRBJ1-6, with 10 bases fitting TRBD1. This CDR3 has 15 amino acids. The V and J ends lost 7 bases and 10 bases, in that order; junction bases with no gene match: 13. CDR1 and CDR2 from the germline V gene are GTSNPN and SVGIG (reference sequence). For the CDR3, the DNA is TGTGCCTCTCGACAGGGGGCGCAGGAATACTCACCCCTCCACTTT. Translated: CASRQGAQEYSPLHF.

The chain joins TRBV7-2 to TRBJ2-6, with D tentatively TRBD1 (6 bases). Trimming took off 1 base at V and 0 bases at J, with 10 bases between the two ends. CDR1 and CDR2 (germline): SGHTA, FQGNSA. This CDR3 contains 17 residues. CDR3 sequence: CASSLGQAISGANVLTF. The CDR3 bases are TGTGCCAGCAGCTTAGGACAGGCGATCTCTGGGGCCAACGTCCTGACTTTC.

In its sample, this clonotype was seen a few times. The chain links TRBV6-5 to TRBJ2-7; 10 bases are a match to TRBD1. Trimming at V came to 0 bases and at J to 0 bases, leaving 8 bases not matched to a gene. Germline lookup yields CDR1 MNHEY and CDR2 SVGAGI. This CDR3 has 18 amino acids. The CDR3 DNA sequence: TGTGCCAGCAGTTACTCGATGTCCGGGACAGGGGTCTCCTACGAGCAGTACTTC. It specifies CASSYSMSGTGVSYEQYF.

The table lists this clonotype with many counts. The junction and the germline gene differ at one end; a read error may be behind it. The gene calls are TRBV5-1 and TRBJ2-1; D gene uncertain. There are 13 residues in the CDR3. From germline, CDR1 is SGHRS and CDR2 YFSETQ. CDR3 protein: CASSFVGPAELFF. For the CDR3, the DNA is TGCGCCAGCAGCTTCGTAGGGCCGGCCGAGCTGTTCTTC.

This clonotype was recorded a few times. V is TRBV20-1 and J is TRBJ2-1, with D hard to call. The V and J ends lost 7 bases and 5 bases respectively, with 15 bases between them. Germline V gene data show CDR1 as DFQATT and CDR2 as SNEGSKA (reference sequence). This CDR3 has 13 residues. As DNA, the CDR3 is TGCAGTGGGTCGTGGACGGCTCACAATGAGCAGTTCTTC. Encoded protein: CSGSWTAHNEQFF.

This clonotype was counted a few times. The chain links TRBV7-2 to TRBJ1-6; D ambiguous. Trimming left V 5 bases short and J 5 bases short, with 16 bases between. Germline assignment: CDR1 SGHTA and CDR2 FQGNSA. CDR3 length: 16 residues. The CDR3 here is CASSTSPVAHNSPLHF. DNA for the CDR3: TGTGCCAGCAGCACCTCCCCCGTAGCCCATAATTCACCCCTCCACTTT.

This clonotype has only a few counts. The CDR3 spells CASSLGGRAVETQYF. CDR3 bases: TGTGCCAGCAGTTTGGGTGGGAGGGCCGTTGAGACCCAGTACTTC. This chain joins TRBV6-5 and TRBJ2-5; 7 nucleotides line up with TRBD2. Germline CDR1 reads MNHEY; CDR2 reads SVGAGI. The CDR3 contains 15 residues. Losses at the gene ends were 4 bases for V and 5 bases for J; bases not matched to a gene: 10.

The V call is TRBV5-6, the J call TRBJ2-7; no clear D. Trimming cost V 0 bases and J 1 base, with 11 bases left between them. CDR1 is SGHDT, CDR2 YYEEEE, per germline. CDR3 length: 15 amino acids. The CDR3 reads CASSLAPRSSYEQYF. CDR3 DNA sequence: TGTGCCAGCAGCTTGGCCCCTCGGAGTTCCTACGAGCAGTACTTC.

This chain joins TRBV4-1 and TRBJ2-5, with TRBD2 identical over 7 bases. The V gene end was trimmed by 4 bases and the J gene end by 4 bases; junction bases not matched to a gene: 3. Germline V gene lookup returns CDR1 MGHRA and CDR2 YSYEKL. The CDR3 spans 13 residues. CDR3 coding DNA: TGCGCCAGCAGCCGACTAGCAGCAGAGACCCAGTACTTC. This gives the protein CASSRLAAETQYF.

This chain joins TRBV28 and TRBJ1-2, with D possibly being TRBD1 (6 bases). CDR3 length: 12 residues. Germline V gives CDR1 MDHEN, CDR2 SYDVKM. Trimming pared 10 bases from V and 3 bases from J, leaving 12 bases between. The CDR3 spells CATSRGHYGYTF. CDR3 in DNA: TGTGCCACTTCCAGGGGCCACTATGGCTACACCTTC.

This clonotype was seen repeatedly, ten times or more. The rearrangement links TRBV20-1 to TRBJ2-7, with 13 bases matching TRBD2. CDR3 size: 14 residues. Trimming took 5 bases from V and 6 from J; bases not matched to a gene: 7. The germline gives CDR1 DFQATT, CDR2 SNEGSKA (reference sequence). CDR3 bases: TGCAGTGCTCCGACTAGCGGGGGGCCTCTCGAGCAGTACTTC. This encodes CSAPTSGGPLEQYF.

This clonotype was observed at least ten times. V gene TRBV20-1 combines with J gene TRBJ1-5; D unclear. Trimming shortened V by 1 base and J by 1 base, and 11 bases separated the two germline ends. The germline V gene has CDR1 DFQATT and CDR2 SNEGSKA (reference sequence). The length of the CDR3 is 15 residues. CDR3 amino acids: CSARALTRSNQPQHF. The DNA for the CDR3 is TGCAGTGCTAGAGCCCTAACCAGGAGCAATCAGCCCCAGCATTTT.

This clonotype was found a few times. The DNA of the CDR3 is TGTGCCAGCAACCCGACAGGTCCGAACACCGGGGAGCTGTTTTTT. Its protein is CASNPTGPNTGELFF. The chain links TRBV6-1 to TRBJ2-2, with D possibly matching TRBD1 (6 bases). The CDR3 totals 15 residues. Trimming removed 7 bases from V and 0 bases from J, with 12 bases in between. Germline CDR1 and CDR2: MNHNS and SASEGT.